This is a list of T cell receptor beta chains from one sample in a study of control samples from healthy donors and cancer patients. Repertoires were generated with immunoSEQ multiplex PCR, while TCRdb's copy carries only in-frame clones and drops some. Of roughly 120,000 clones in the sample, 90% to 95% are singletons; the top ten hold approximately 8%. The specimen sequenced was blood. These receptors were obtained from a young woman in good health. CDR3s include the opening cysteine and the closing phenylalanine or tryptophan. D genes are given only for firm matches. Clone size is stated in some rows and not others, as once, few, many or a class when expanded.

clone size: once
D gene: TRBD1
CDR3 length: 17
J gene: TRBJ1-1
V gene: TRBV7-6
CDR3 protein: CASSLDWSAGGNTEAFF
CDR3 DNA: TGTGCCAGCAGCTTAGATTGGTCTGCAGGGGGGAACACTGAAGCTTTCTTT

clone size: NA
D gene: NA
CDR3 length: 19
J gene: TRBJ2-5
V gene: TRBV11-3
CDR3 protein: CASSLGRRRGAYQQETQYF
CDR3 DNA: TGTGCCAGCAGCTTAGGCCGAAGACGGGGAGCGTACCAACAAGAGACCCAGTACTTC

clone size: NA
D gene: NA
CDR3 length: 15
J gene: TRBJ1-2
V gene: TRBV5-6
CDR3 protein: CASSLPGGFNYGYTF
CDR3 DNA: TGTGCCAGCAGCTTGCCTGGGGGGTTTAACTATGGCTACACCTTC

clone size: NA
D gene: NA
CDR3 length: 13
J gene: TRBJ2-2
V gene: TRBV3-1/TRBV3-2
CDR3 protein: CASSQDPAGELFF
CDR3 DNA: TGTGCCAGCAGCCAAGATCCCGCCGGGGAGCTGTTTTTT

clone size: NA
D gene: TRBD1
CDR3 length: 16
J gene: TRBJ2-7
V gene: TRBV28
CDR3 protein: CASSHSPRTGIHEQYF
CDR3 DNA: TGTGCCAGCAGCCACTCCCCACGGACAGGGATCCACGAGCAGTACTTC

clone size: few
D gene: TRBD1
CDR3 length: 18
J gene: TRBJ2-7
V gene: TRBV6-6
CDR3 protein: CASSQRQGSRRQAYEQYF
CDR3 DNA: TGTGCCAGCAGTCAGAGACAGGGCTCTCGACGCCAAGCCTACGAGCAGTACTTC

clone size: NA
D gene: NA
CDR3 length: 14
J gene: TRBJ2-1
V gene: TRBV2
CDR3 protein: CASSALGGANEQFF
CDR3 DNA: TGTGCCAGCAGCGCTTTGGGGGGGGCCAATGAGCAGTTCTTC

clone size: once
D gene: NA
CDR3 length: 15
J gene: TRBJ2-7
V gene: TRBV28
CDR3 protein: CASSSPGPNYYEQYF
CDR3 DNA: TGTGCCAGCAGTTCGCCGGGACCCAACTATTACGAGCAGTACTTC

clone size: NA
D gene: NA
CDR3 length: 14
J gene: TRBJ1-1
V gene: TRBV28
CDR3 protein: CASTLGTLNTEAFF
CDR3 DNA: TGTGCCAGCACCCTCGGGACCTTGAACACTGAAGCTTTCTTT

clone size: NA
D gene: NA
CDR3 length: 15
J gene: TRBJ1-1
V gene: TRBV19
CDR3 protein: CASSNRPPRNTEAFF
CDR3 DNA: TGTGCCAGTAGCAACAGGCCACCACGGAACACTGAAGCTTTCTTT

clone size: NA
D gene: NA
CDR3 length: 15
J gene: TRBJ1-1
V gene: TRBV9
CDR3 protein: CASSVEPGQNTEAFF
CDR3 DNA: TGTGCCAGCAGCGTAGAGCCGGGGCAGAACACTGAAGCTTTCTTT

clone size: NA
D gene: NA
CDR3 length: 14
J gene: TRBJ2-5
V gene: TRBV7-2
CDR3 protein: CASSLAGRRETQYF
CDR3 DNA: TGTGCCAGCAGCTTAGCGGGTAGACGGGAGACCCAGTACTTC

clone size: NA
D gene: NA
CDR3 length: 15
J gene: TRBJ2-6
V gene: TRBV6-2/TRBV6-3
CDR3 protein: CASSLTASGANVLTF
CDR3 DNA: TGTGCCAGCAGTTTAACAGCCTCTGGGGCCAACGTCCTGACTTTC

clone size: NA
D gene: NA
CDR3 length: 12
J gene: TRBJ2-7
V gene: TRBV7-2
CDR3 protein: CASSLGYGEQYF
CDR3 DNA: TGTGCCAGCAGCTTAGGCTACGGGGAGCAGTACTTC

clone size: medium-sized
D gene: TRBD1
CDR3 length: 16
J gene: TRBJ2-7
V gene: TRBV5-6
CDR3 protein: CASSLGITGGLNEQYF
CDR3 DNA: TGTGCCAGCAGTTTGGGGATTACAGGGGGCTTGAACGAGCAGTACTTC

clone size: NA
D gene: TRBD2
CDR3 length: 18
J gene: TRBJ2-5
V gene: TRBV5-1
CDR3 protein: CASSLGIGGRGREETQYF
CDR3 DNA: TGCGCCAGCAGCTTGGGGATCGGCGGGAGAGGAAGAGAAGAGACCCAGTACTTC

clone size: NA
D gene: NA
CDR3 length: 15
J gene: TRBJ2-2
V gene: TRBV28
CDR3 protein: CASSGLAGGAGELFF
CDR3 DNA: TGTGCCAGCAGTGGCCTAGCTGGAGGAGCCGGGGAGCTGTTTTTT

clone size: NA
D gene: NA
CDR3 length: 16
J gene: TRBJ1-2
V gene: TRBV23-1
CDR3 protein: CASSQSWRGGGYGYTF
CDR3 DNA: TGCGCCAGCAGTCAATCATGGCGAGGAGGTGGTTATGGCTACACCTTC

clone size: NA
D gene: TRBD1
CDR3 length: 15
J gene: TRBJ2-1
V gene: TRBV24-1
CDR3 protein: CATSEGTAFYNEQFF
CDR3 DNA: TGTGCCACCAGTGAAGGGACAGCCTTTTACAATGAGCAGTTCTTC

clone size: NA
D gene: TRBD2
CDR3 length: 13
J gene: TRBJ2-7
V gene: TRBV7-8
CDR3 protein: CASSFGGEPRQYF
CDR3 DNA: TGTGCCAGCAGCTTCGGGGGGGAACCCCGGCAGTACTTC

clone size: NA
D gene: NA
CDR3 length: 14
J gene: TRBJ2-2
V gene: TRBV2
CDR3 protein: CASRRVRSTGELFF
CDR3 DNA: TGTGCCAGCAGGAGGGTCCGATCCACCGGGGAGCTGTTTTTT

clone size: NA
D gene: NA
CDR3 length: 15
J gene: TRBJ1-2
V gene: TRBV6-5
CDR3 protein: CASSYSTYAPGGYTF
CDR3 DNA: TGTGCCAGCAGTTACTCGACCTACGCCCCTGGGGGCTACACCTTC

clone size: NA
D gene: NA
CDR3 length: 13
J gene: TRBJ1-2
V gene: TRBV28
CDR3 protein: CASSPLLNYGYTF
CDR3 DNA: TGTGCCAGCAGCCCCCTACTTAACTATGGCTACACCTTC

clone size: NA
D gene: NA
CDR3 length: 16
J gene: TRBJ2-2
V gene: TRBV24-1
CDR3 protein: CATSAPRGIYTGELFF
CDR3 DNA: TGTGCCACCAGTGCCCCACGGGGAATATACACCGGGGAGCTGTTTTTT

clone size: NA
D gene: TRBD1
CDR3 length: 14
J gene: TRBJ1-2
V gene: TRBV6-2/TRBV6-3
CDR3 protein: CASSETPGQGVQLF
CDR3 DNA: TGTGCCAGCAGTGAGACGCCGGGACAGGGCGTCCAACTTTTC

clone size: NA
D gene: TRBD1
CDR3 length: 14
J gene: TRBJ2-7
V gene: TRBV6-1
CDR3 protein: CASSEGQGFDEQYF
CDR3 DNA: TGTGCCAGCAGTGAGGGACAGGGATTCGACGAGCAGTACTTC

clone size: NA
D gene: NA
CDR3 length: 14
J gene: TRBJ1-2
V gene: TRBV18
CDR3 protein: CASSPTTDSYGYTF
CDR3 DNA: TGTGCCAGCTCACCAACCACGGACAGTTATGGCTACACCTTC

clone size: NA
D gene: TRBD2
CDR3 length: 18
J gene: TRBJ2-7
V gene: TRBV4-2
CDR3 protein: CASSQEWGGKGIGYEQYF
CDR3 DNA: TGTGCCAGCAGCCAAGAATGGGGGGGGAAAGGGATAGGCTACGAGCAGTACTTC

clone size: NA
D gene: TRBD2
CDR3 length: 14
J gene: TRBJ2-7
V gene: TRBV27
CDR3 protein: CASSRTSGYYEQYF
CDR3 DNA: TGTGCCAGCAGTAGGACTAGCGGGTACTACGAGCAGTACTTC

clone size: NA
D gene: NA
CDR3 length: 20
J gene: TRBJ2-2
V gene: TRBV3-1/TRBV3-2
CDR3 protein: CASSPAVGGRFRLNTGELFF
CDR3 DNA: TGTGCCAGCAGCCCCGCGGTAGGGGGGAGATTCCGGTTAAACACCGGGGAGCTGTTTTTT

clone size: NA
D gene: NA
CDR3 length: 12
J gene: TRBJ2-7
V gene: TRBV28
CDR3 protein: CASSLLGNEQYF
CDR3 DNA: TGTGCCAGCAGTTTATTGGGGAACGAGCAGTACTTC

clone size: NA
D gene: NA
CDR3 length: 19
J gene: TRBJ2-2
V gene: TRBV5-1
CDR3 protein: CASSLVPLKRRTNTGELFF
CDR3 DNA: TGCGCCAGCAGCTTGGTACCCCTTAAAAGGCGTACGAACACCGGGGAGCTGTTTTTT

clone size: once
D gene: NA
CDR3 length: 11
J gene: TRBJ1-2
V gene: TRBV20-1
CDR3 protein: CSAMSNYGYTF
CDR3 DNA: TGCAGTGCTATGAGTAACTATGGCTACACCTTC

clone size: NA
D gene: TRBD1
CDR3 length: 14
J gene: TRBJ2-1
V gene: TRBV14
CDR3 protein: CASSRDRVMNEQFF
CDR3 DNA: TGTGCCAGCAGCCGAGACAGGGTAATGAATGAGCAGTTCTTC

clone size: NA
D gene: NA
CDR3 length: 16
J gene: TRBJ1-1
V gene: TRBV18
CDR3 protein: CASSPTPIGLGTEAFF
CDR3 DNA: TGTGCCAGCTCACCCACCCCGATTGGGTTGGGCACTGAAGCTTTCTTT

clone size: NA
D gene: NA
CDR3 length: 15
J gene: TRBJ1-1
V gene: TRBV7-3
CDR3 protein: CASSPTSRRDTEAFF
CDR3 DNA: TGTGCCAGCAGCCCAACGTCCAGACGGGACACTGAAGCTTTCTTT

clone size: NA
D gene: NA
CDR3 length: 14
J gene: TRBJ2-4
V gene: TRBV20-1
CDR3 protein: CSASSGLAKNIQYF
CDR3 DNA: TGCAGTGCTAGTTCCGGGCTAGCCAAAAACATTCAGTACTTC